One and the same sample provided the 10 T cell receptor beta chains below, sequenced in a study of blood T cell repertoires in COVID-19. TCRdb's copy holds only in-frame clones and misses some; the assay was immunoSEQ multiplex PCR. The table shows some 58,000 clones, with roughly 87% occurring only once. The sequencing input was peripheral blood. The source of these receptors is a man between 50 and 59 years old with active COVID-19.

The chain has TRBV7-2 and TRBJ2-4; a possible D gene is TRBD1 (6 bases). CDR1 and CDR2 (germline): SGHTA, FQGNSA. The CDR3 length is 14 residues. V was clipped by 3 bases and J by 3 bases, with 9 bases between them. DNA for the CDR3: TGTGCCAGCAGCTTTGGGGGCGACAAAAACATTCAGTACTTC. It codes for CASSFGGDKNIQYF.

This CDR3 reads CASSLDHYGGLNIQYF. The DNA for the CDR3 is TGTGCCAGCAGCTTAGATCACTATGGGGGGTTAAACATTCAGTACTTC. The rearrangement uses TRBV7-8 and TRBJ2-4, with D tentatively TRBD2 (6 bases). V was trimmed by 1 base and J by 6 bases, leaving 16 bases between them. In germline, CDR1 is SGHVS, CDR2 FQNEAQ. The CDR3 sequence is 16 residues long.

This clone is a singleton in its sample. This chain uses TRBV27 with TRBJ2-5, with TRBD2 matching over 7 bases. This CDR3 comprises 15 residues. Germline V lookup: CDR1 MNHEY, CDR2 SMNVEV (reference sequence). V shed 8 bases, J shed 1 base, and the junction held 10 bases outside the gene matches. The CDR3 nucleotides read TGTGCCAGCCGAGCGAATAGCGGGCTCCAAGAGACCCAGTACTTC. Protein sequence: CASRANSGLQETQYF.

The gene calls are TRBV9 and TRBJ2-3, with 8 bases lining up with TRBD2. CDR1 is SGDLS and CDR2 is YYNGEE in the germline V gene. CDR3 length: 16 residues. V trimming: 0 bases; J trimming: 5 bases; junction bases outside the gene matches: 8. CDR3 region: CASSVGLAGMGDTQYF. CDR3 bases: TGTGCCAGCAGCGTAGGTTTAGCGGGAATGGGAGATACGCAGTATTTT.

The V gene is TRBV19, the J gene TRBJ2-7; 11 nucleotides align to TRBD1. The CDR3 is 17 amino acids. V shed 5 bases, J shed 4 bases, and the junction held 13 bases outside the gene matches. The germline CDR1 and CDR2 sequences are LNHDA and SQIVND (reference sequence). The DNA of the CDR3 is TGTGCCAGTAGTGTCCGGGACAGGGGGAATCGTTTATACGAGCAGTACTTC. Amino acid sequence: CASSVRDRGNRLYEQYF. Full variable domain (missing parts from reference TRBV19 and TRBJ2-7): DGGITQSPKYLFRKEGQNVTLSCEQNLNHDAMYWYRQDPGQGLRLIYYSQIVNDFQKGDIAEGYSVSREKKESFPLTVTSAQKNPTAFYLCASSVRDRGNRLYEQYFGPGTRLTVT.

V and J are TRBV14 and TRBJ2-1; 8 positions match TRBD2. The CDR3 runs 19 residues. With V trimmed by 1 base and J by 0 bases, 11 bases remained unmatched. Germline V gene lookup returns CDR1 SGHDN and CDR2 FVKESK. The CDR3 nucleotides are TGTGCCAGCAGCCAAGTGGGGGTAGCGGGGATTAGCTCCTACAATGAGCAGTTCTTC. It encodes CASSQVGVAGISSYNEQFF. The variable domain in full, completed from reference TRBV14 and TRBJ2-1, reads EAGVTQFPSHSVIEKGQTVTLRCDPISGHDNLYWYRRVMGKEIKFLLHFVKESKQDESGMPNNRFLAERTGGTYSTLKVQPAELEDSGVYFCASSQVGVAGISSYNEQFFGPGTRLTVL.

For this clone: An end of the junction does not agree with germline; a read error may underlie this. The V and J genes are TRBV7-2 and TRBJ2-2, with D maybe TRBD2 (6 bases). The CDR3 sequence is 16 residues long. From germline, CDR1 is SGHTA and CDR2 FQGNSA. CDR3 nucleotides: TGTGCCAGCAGCCTAGCAGAACTAGCCCTGATTGGGGAGCTGTTTTTT. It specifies CASSLAELALIGELFF.

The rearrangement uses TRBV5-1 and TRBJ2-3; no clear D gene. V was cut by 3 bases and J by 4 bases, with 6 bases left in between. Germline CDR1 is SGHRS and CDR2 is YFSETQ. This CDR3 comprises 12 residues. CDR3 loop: CASSSGADTQYF. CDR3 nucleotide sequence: TGCGCCAGCAGCTCAGGTGCAGATACGCAGTATTTT.

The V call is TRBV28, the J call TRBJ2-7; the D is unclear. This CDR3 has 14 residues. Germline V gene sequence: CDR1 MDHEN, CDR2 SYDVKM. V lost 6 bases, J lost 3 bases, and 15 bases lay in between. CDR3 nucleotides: TGTGCCAGCAGCACCTCAGCGCCCCGCTACGAGCAGTACTTC. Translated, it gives CASSTSAPRYEQYF.

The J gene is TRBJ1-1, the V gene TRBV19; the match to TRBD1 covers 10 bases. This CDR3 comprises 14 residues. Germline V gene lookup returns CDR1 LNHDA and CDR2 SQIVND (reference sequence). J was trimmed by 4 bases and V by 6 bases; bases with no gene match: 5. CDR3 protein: CASRETGGVTEAFF. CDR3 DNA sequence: TGTGCCAGTAGGGAGACAGGGGGCGTCACTGAAGCTTTCTTT.